This TCR beta chain is drawn from a study of cytomegalovirus exposure and HLA in healthy donors. Unrecorded immune exposure was likely among donors, who were nominally healthy when sampled. In the case of this clone: Antigen specificity is unknown.

Study observations and caveats: Immune exposure data for these donors was limited to CMV serostatus. In a later analysis, HLA-associated TCR beta chains were more clonally expanded than equally common others. The authors later found most CMV-associated TCR beta chains appeared HLA-restricted.

PCR involved 60 Vbeta and 13 Jbeta primers. Using immunoSEQ multiplex PCR, the repertoire was profiled, and TCRdb retains in-frame clones only, with some absent. The sample consists of more than 80,000 clones, approximately 64% of them appearing once. The CDR3 runs 15 residues. The trim removed 4 bases at V and 5 bases at J, leaving 7 bases unmatched. Germline V gives CDR1 SGHRS, CDR2 YFSETQ. The material sequenced was PBMCs. The chain joins TRBV5-1 to TRBJ2-1; 9 positions agree with TRBD2. This clonotype was obtained from a man in his fifties or sixties in good health and CMV-seronegative. The CDR3 protein is CASSPPRLADNEQFF. The CDR3 coding sequence is TGCGCCAGCAGCCCCCCTCGACTAGCGGACAATGAGCAGTTCTTC.